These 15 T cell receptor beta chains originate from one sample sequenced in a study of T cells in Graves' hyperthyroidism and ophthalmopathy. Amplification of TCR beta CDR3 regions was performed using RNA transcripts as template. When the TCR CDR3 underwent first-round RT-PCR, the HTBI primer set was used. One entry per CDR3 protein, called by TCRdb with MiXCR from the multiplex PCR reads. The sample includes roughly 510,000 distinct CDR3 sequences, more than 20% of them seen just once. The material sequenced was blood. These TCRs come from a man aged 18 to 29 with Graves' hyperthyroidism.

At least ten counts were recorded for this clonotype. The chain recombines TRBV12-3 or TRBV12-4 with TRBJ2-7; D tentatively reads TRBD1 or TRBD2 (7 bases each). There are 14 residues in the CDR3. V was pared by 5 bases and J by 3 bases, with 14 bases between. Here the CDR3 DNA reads TGTGCCAGCAGTCCAGGGGGGGCGGTCTACGAGCAGTACTTC. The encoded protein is CASSPGGAVYEQYF.

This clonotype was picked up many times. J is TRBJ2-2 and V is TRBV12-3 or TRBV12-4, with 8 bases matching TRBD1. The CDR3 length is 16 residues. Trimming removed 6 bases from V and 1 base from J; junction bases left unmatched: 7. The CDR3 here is CASRPDTGGNTGELFF. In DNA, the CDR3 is TGTGCCAGCAGACCAGATACAGGGGGGAACACCGGGGAGCTGTTTTTT.

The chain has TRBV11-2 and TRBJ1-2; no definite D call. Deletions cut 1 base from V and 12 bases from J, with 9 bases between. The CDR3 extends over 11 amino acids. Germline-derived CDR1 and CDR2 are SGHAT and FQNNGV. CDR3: CASSLASGHTF. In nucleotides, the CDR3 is TGTGCCAGCAGCTTAGCTAGCGGCCACACCTTC.

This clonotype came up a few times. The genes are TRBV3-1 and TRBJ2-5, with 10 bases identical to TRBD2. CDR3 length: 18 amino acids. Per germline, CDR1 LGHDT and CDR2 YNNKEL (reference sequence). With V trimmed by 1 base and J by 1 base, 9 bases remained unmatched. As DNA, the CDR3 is TGTGCCAGCAGCCAAGGTAGCAGCGGGGGGGGGATCCAAGAGACCCAGTACTTC. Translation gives CASSQGSSGGGIQETQYF.

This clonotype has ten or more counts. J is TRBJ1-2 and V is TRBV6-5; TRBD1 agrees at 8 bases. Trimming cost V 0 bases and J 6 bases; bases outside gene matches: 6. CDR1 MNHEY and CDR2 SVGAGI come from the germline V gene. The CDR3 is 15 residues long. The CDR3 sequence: CASSYSSGGSDGYTF. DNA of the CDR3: TGTGCCAGCAGTTACTCGTCAGGGGGCTCAGATGGCTACACCTTC.

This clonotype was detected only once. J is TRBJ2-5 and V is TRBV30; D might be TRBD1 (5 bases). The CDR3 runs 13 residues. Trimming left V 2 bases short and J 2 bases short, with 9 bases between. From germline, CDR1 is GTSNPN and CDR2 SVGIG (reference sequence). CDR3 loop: CAWSRRQQETQYF. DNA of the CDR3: TGTGCCTGGAGTAGGCGACAGCAAGAGACCCAGTACTTC.

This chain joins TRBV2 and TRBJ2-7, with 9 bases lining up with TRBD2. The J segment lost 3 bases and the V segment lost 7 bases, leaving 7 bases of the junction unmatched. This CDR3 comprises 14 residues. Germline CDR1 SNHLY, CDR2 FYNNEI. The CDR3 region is CASKARLAVYEQYF. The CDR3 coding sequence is TGTGCCAGCAAAGCTAGACTAGCGGTCTACGAGCAGTACTTC.

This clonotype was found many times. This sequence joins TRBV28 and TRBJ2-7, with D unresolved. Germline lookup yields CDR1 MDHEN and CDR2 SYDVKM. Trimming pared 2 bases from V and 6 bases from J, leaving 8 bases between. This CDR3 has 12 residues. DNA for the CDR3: TGTGCCAGCAGTTTACGGGCGGCCGAGCAGTACTTC. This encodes CASSLRAAEQYF.

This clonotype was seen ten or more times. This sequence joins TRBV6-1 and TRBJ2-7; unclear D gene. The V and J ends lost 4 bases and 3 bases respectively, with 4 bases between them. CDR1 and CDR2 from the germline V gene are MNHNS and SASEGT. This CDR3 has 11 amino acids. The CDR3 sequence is CASSALYEQYF. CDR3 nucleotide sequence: TGTGCCAGCAGTGCACTCTACGAGCAGTACTTC.

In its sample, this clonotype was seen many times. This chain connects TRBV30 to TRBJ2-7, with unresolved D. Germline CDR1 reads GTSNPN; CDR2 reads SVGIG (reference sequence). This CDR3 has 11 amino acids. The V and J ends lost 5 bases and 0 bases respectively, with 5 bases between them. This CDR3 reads CAWGGSYEQYF. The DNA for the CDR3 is TGTGCCTGGGGTGGCTCCTACGAGCAGTACTTC.

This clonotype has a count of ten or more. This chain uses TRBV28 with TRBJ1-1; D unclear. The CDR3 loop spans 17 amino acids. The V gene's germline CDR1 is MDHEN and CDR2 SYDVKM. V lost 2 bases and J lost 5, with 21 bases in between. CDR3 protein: CASSLIVIVGAVTEAFF. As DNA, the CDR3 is TGTGCCAGCAGTTTAATCGTGATAGTCGGTGCGGTTACTGAAGCTTTCTTT.

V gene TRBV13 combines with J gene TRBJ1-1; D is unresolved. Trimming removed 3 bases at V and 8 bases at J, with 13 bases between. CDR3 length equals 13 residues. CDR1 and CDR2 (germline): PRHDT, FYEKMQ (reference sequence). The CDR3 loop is CASSFRADLEAFF. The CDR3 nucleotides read TGTGCCAGCAGCTTTAGGGCAGACCTGGAAGCTTTCTTT.

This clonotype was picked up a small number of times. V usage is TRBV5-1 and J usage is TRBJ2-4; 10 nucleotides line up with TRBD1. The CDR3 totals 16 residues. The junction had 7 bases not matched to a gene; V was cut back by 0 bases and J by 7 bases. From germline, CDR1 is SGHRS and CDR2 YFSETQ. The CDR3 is CASSLEAGQGRNIQYF. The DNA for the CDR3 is TGCGCCAGCAGCTTGGAGGCGGGACAGGGGAGGAACATTCAGTACTTC.

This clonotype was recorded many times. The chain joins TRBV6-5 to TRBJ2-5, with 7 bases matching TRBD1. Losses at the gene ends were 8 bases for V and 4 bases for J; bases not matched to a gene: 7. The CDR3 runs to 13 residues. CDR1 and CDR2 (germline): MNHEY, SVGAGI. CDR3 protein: CASGRAGGETQYF. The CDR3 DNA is TGTGCCAGCGGCCGAGCAGGGGGAGAGACCCAGTACTTC.

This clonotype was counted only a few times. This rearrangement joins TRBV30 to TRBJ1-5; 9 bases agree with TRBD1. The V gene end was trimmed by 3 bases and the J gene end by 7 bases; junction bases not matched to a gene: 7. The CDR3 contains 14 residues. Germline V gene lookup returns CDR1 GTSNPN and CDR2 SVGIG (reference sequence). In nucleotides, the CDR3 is TGTGCCTGGAGCGGTACAGGGGGCGGACAGCCCCAGCATTTT. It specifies CAWSGTGGGQPQHF. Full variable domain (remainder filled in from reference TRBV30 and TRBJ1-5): SQTIHQWPATLVQPVGSPLSLECTVEGTSNPNLYWYRQAAGRGLQLLFYSVGIGQISSEVPQNLSASRPQDRQFILSSKKLLLSDSGFYLCAWSGTGGGQPQHFGDGTRLSIL.